This entry is about one T cell receptor beta chain. This sample was taken from a study of blood T cell repertoires in COVID-19. Looking at the study overall: Specimens from acute and convalescent COVID-19 originated in the United States, Italy and Spain.

Data came from immunoSEQ multiplex PCR; TCRdb stores just in-frame clones and leaves some out. The data hold about 88,000 clones, with roughly nine tenths observed a single time. The source of this sequence is a male donor with acute or convalescent COVID-19. Sequencing input: peripheral blood.

In DNA form, the CDR3 reads TGCGCCAGCAGCGCCGGGACAGGGATATCCTACGAGCAGTACTTC. Amino acids: CASSAGTGISYEQYF. The chain carries TRBV5-1 and TRBJ2-7; 9 bases agree with TRBD1. Germline CDR1 and CDR2: SGHRS and YFSETQ. The CDR3 runs 15 residues. V lost 4 bases to trimming and J lost 1 base; unmatched junction nucleotides: 6.